The T cell receptor (beta chain) described here comes from a study of blood T cell repertoires in COVID-19. Study as a whole: Sites in the United States, Italy and Spain provided acute and convalescent COVID-19 samples. The analysed material was cDNA or gDNA that came from T cells, B-cell-depleted T cells, or PBMCs.

In the source study's methods: Nucleated cell number was recorded as an estimate derived from reference gene primer amplification. Data came from immunoSEQ multiplex PCR; TCRdb stores just in-frame clones and leaves some out. The D gene and trimming were derived from the DNA, and the V and J assignments and clone size from that table. The data contain a few hundred thousand clones, roughly 87% of them singletons. This clone has just one count. The trim removed 2 bases at V and 12 bases at J, leaving 5 bases unmatched. Germline V lookup: CDR1 LGHNA, CDR2 YNFKEQ. The CDR3 is made up of 14 amino acids. The sequencing input was peripheral blood. This TCR came from a woman aged 18-30 years who had recovered from COVID-19. The V and J genes are TRBV4-2 and TRBJ2-7, with 15 bases lining up with TRBD2. In DNA, the CDR3 is TGTGCCAGCAGCCAACCGGGACTAGCGGGAGGCCGGTACTTC. This gives the protein CASSQPGLAGGRYF.